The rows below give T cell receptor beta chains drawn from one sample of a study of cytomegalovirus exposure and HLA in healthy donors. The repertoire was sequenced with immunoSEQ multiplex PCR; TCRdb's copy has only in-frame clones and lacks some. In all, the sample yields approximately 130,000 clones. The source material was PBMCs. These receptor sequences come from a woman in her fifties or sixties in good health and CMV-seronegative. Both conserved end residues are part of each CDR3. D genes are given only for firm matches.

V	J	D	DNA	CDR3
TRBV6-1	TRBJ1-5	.	TGTGCCAGCAGTGTAGACACCGCTTCGCCCCAGCATTTT	CASSVDTASPQHF
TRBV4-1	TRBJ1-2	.	TGCGCCAGCAGCCCTGGGCAGTCCTATGGCTACACCTTC	CASSPGQSYGYTF
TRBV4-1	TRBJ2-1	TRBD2	TGCGCCAGCAGCCAAGTCCCCGGGACTAGCGGACCCGGGGAAACAAATGAGCAGTTCTTC	CASSQVPGTSGPGETNEQFF
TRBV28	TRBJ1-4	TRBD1	TGTGCCAGCAGCCCCCAGGGGGTAGCTAATGAAAAACTGTTTTTT	CASSPQGVANEKLFF
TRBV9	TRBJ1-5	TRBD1	TGTGCCAGCAGCGACTCAGGGGGCCAGCCCCAGCATTTT	CASSDSGGQPQHF
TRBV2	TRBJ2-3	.	TGTGCCAGCAGGGGACTGGGCACAGATACGCAGTATTTT	CASRGLGTDTQYF
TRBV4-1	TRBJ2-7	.	TGCGCCAGCAGCCAAAGAGACAGTTCCTACGAGCAGTACTTC	CASSQRDSSYEQYF
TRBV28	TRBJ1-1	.	TGTGCCAGCAGTTTAACAAACGGTGCGGGATTGAACACTGAAGCTTTCTTT	CASSLTNGAGLNTEAFF
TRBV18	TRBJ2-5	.	TGTGCCAGCTCACCGACGGGTCAAGAGACCCAGTACTTC	CASSPTGQETQYF
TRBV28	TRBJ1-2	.	TGTGCCAGCACCTTGCCGGGGGATGGCTACACCTTC	CASTLPGDGYTF
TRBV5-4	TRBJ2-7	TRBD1	TGTGCCAGCAGCGGGGGCAGGGGGCCCTACGAGCAGTACTTC	CASSGGRGPYEQYF
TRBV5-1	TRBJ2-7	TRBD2	TGCGCCAGCAGCTCTAGCGGGACCTACGAGCAGTACTTC	CASSSSGTYEQYF
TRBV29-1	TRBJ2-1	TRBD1	TGCAGCGTTGACGAGGTGGGCAACAGGGGGTTCTTC	CSVDEVGNRGFF
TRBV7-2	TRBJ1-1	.	TGTGCCAGCAGCTTAACCGGGGGAGTAACTGAAGCTTTCTTT	CASSLTGGVTEAFF
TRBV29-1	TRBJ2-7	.	TGCAGCGTTGAAGGGGGGGGGCGAACCTACGAGCAGTACTTC	CSVEGGGRTYEQYF
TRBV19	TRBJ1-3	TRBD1	TGTGCCAGTAGCAAGACGGGACAGGCCTCTGGAAACACCATATATTTT	CASSKTGQASGNTIYF
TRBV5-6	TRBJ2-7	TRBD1	TGTGCCAGCAGCTACAGACAGGGCCAGAGGGAGCAGTACTTC	CASSYRQGQREQYF
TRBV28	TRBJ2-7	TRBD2	TGTGCCAGCAGTAGCGGGATGACCTACGAGCAGTACTTC	CASSSGMTYEQYF
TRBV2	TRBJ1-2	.	TGTGCCAGCAGTCTACAGGTTGACCGTGGCTACACCTTC	CASSLQVDRGYTF
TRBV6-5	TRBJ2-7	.	TGTGCCAGCAGTCCCCCCGGGGACGAGCAGTACTTC	CASSPPGDEQYF
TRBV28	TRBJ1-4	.	TGTGCCAGCAGCCGCCCCGCGGTTGAAAAACTGTTTTTT	CASSRPAVEKLFF
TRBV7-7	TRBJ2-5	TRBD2	TGTGCTAGCAGCCCAACCGGGACTAGGGCCGAGGGGACCCAGTACTTC	CASSPTGTRAEGTQYF